This T cell receptor (beta chain) came from a study of CD8 T cells in ankylosing spondylitis. The germline V gene has CDR1 SGDLS and CDR2 YYNGEE. The length of the CDR3 is 16 residues. V lost 2 bases, J lost 2 bases, and 11 bases lay in between. From the 5' RACE reads, TCRdb called clonotypes with MiXCR, one entry per CDR3 protein. The data contain 7,500 to 10,000 distinct CDR3 sequences, 6% of them singletons. This clonotype was observed many times. The receptor was derived from a female donor with ankylosing spondylitis or in good health (not recorded which). This chain uses TRBV9 with TRBJ1-6; D gene unclear. Specimen: blood, either unsorted or a sorted T cell fraction (not recorded which). The CDR3 DNA reads as TGTGCCAGCAGCGTCAGCGGGGAGGCCTATAATTCACCCCTCCACTTT. Translating it yields CASSVSGEAYNSPLHF.